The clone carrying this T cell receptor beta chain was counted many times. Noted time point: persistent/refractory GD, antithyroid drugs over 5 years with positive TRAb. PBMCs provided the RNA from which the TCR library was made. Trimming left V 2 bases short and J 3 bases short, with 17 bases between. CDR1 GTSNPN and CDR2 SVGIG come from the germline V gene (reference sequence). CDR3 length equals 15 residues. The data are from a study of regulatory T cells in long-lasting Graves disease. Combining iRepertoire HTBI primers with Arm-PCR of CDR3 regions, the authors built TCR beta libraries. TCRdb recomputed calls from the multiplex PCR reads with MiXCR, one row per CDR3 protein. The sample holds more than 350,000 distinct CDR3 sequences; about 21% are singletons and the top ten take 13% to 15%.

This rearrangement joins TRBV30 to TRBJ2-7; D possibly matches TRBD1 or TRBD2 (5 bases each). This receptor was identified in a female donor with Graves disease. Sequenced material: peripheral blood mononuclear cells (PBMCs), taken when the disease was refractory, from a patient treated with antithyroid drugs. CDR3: CAWSFAGTKGYEQYF. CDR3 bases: TGTGCCTGGAGTTTCGCCGGGACCAAAGGCTACGAGCAGTACTTC.